The rows below give T cell receptor beta chains drawn from one sample of a study of blood T cell repertoires in COVID-19. Some clones are missing from TCRdb's copy, which holds only in-frame ones; the method was immunoSEQ multiplex PCR. The table lists a few hundred thousand clones, 80% of them singletons. Sequenced material: PBMCs or T cells enriched from blood (not recorded which). The receptor source for this set is a man aged 25 to 45 with acute COVID-19. The CDR3 runs from the conserved cysteine through the conserved F or W. The D gene is left open where the match is weak. The size of a clone is reported for some rows only, either as once, few or many, or as a class for expanded clones.

CDR3 protein: CASSRDFRVSGYTF; CDR3 DNA: TGTGCCAGCAGCCGCGACTTCAGGGTGAGCGGCTACACCTTC; clone size: -; V gene: TRBV6-6; J gene: TRBJ1-2; D gene: -
CDR3 protein: CATREGGGSYNEQFF; CDR3 DNA: TGTGCCACCAGGGAGGGGGGGGGCTCCTACAATGAGCAGTTCTTC; clone size: -; V gene: TRBV24-1; J gene: TRBJ2-1; D gene: -
CDR3 protein: CASSRSGASGETQYF; CDR3 DNA: TGCGCCAGCAGCCGATCCGGGGCTAGCGGAGAGACCCAGTACTTC; clone size: -; V gene: TRBV5-1; J gene: TRBJ2-5; D gene: TRBD2
CDR3 protein: CASRSEDRAAGELFF; CDR3 DNA: TGCGCCAGCAGGTCGGAGGACAGGGCAGCCGGGGAGCTGTTTTTT; clone size: -; V gene: TRBV5-1; J gene: TRBJ2-2; D gene: TRBD1
CDR3 protein: CASSTTGDPTYGYTF; CDR3 DNA: TGTGCCAGCAGCACTACAGGAGACCCGACCTATGGCTACACCTTC; clone size: many; V gene: TRBV6-5; J gene: TRBJ1-2; D gene: -
CDR3 protein: CASSYGTANYGYTF; CDR3 DNA: TGTGCCAGCAGTTACGGCACAGCTAACTATGGCTACACCTTC; clone size: -; V gene: TRBV6-5; J gene: TRBJ1-2; D gene: -
CDR3 protein: CASTTGKANTEAFF; CDR3 DNA: TGCGCCAGCACCACCGGGAAAGCGAACACTGAAGCTTTCTTT; clone size: -; V gene: TRBV10-2; J gene: TRBJ1-1; D gene: -
CDR3 protein: CASSPGTGRETQYF; CDR3 DNA: TGCGCCAGCAGCCCCGGGACAGGGAGGGAGACCCAGTACTTC; clone size: -; V gene: TRBV5-1; J gene: TRBJ2-5; D gene: TRBD1
CDR3 protein: CASSVGARGRAYGYTF; CDR3 DNA: TGTGCCAGCAGCGTAGGAGCCAGGGGGCGCGCCTATGGCTACACCTTC; clone size: once; V gene: TRBV13; J gene: TRBJ1-2; D gene: TRBD1
CDR3 protein: CASSSDRGQIHEQFF; CDR3 DNA: TGTGCCAGCAGCTCAGACAGGGGGCAGATTCATGAGCAGTTCTTC; clone size: few; V gene: TRBV7-3; J gene: TRBJ2-1; D gene: TRBD1
CDR3 protein: CASSQGGRGPEYF; CDR3 DNA: TGCGCCAGCTCCCAGGGGGGCAGGGGGCCGGAGTACTTC; clone size: -; V gene: TRBV4-1; J gene: TRBJ2-7; D gene: TRBD1
CDR3 protein: CASSWEGSGVYEQYF; CDR3 DNA: TGCGCCAGCAGCTGGGAGGGCAGTGGGGTCTACGAGCAGTACTTC; clone size: -; V gene: TRBV5-1; J gene: TRBJ2-7; D gene: TRBD2
CDR3 protein: CASSRSSYEQYF; CDR3 DNA: TGTGCCAGCAGCCGTAGCTCCTACGAGCAGTACTTC; clone size: -; V gene: TRBV7-9; J gene: TRBJ2-7; D gene: -
CDR3 protein: CASSPLVNTEAFF; CDR3 DNA: TGTGCCAGCTCACCCCTCGTGAACACTGAAGCTTTCTTT; clone size: -; V gene: TRBV18; J gene: TRBJ1-1; D gene: -
CDR3 protein: CASRGPGRETQYF; CDR3 DNA: TGTGCCAGCAGGGGGCCCGGCAGGGAGACCCAGTACTTC; clone size: -; V gene: TRBV11-2; J gene: TRBJ2-5; D gene: -
CDR3 protein: CASSFLSADTQYF; CDR3 DNA: TGTGCCAGCAGCTTCCTCTCTGCAGATACGCAGTATTTT; clone size: many; V gene: TRBV5-6; J gene: TRBJ2-3; D gene: -
CDR3 protein: CASSGGQGATGELFF; CDR3 DNA: TGTGCCAGCAGCGGTGGACAGGGTGCCACCGGGGAGCTGTTTTTT; clone size: few; V gene: TRBV9; J gene: TRBJ2-2; D gene: TRBD1
CDR3 protein: CASSTPQGQPQHF; CDR3 DNA: TGTGCCAGTAGTACCCCACAGGGACAGCCCCAGCATTTT; clone size: -; V gene: TRBV19; J gene: TRBJ1-5; D gene: -
CDR3 protein: CASSPDRAVNQPQHF; CDR3 DNA: TGCGCCAGCAGCCCCGACAGGGCAGTAAATCAGCCCCAGCATTTT; clone size: -; V gene: TRBV23-1; J gene: TRBJ1-5; D gene: TRBD1
CDR3 protein: CASSLDGTGGYNEQFF; CDR3 DNA: TGCGCCAGCAGCTTGGACGGGACAGGGGGCTACAATGAGCAGTTCTTC; clone size: -; V gene: TRBV5-1; J gene: TRBJ2-1; D gene: TRBD1
CDR3 protein: CASSEGAPSGNTIYF; CDR3 DNA: TGTGCCAGCAGCGAGGGGGCGCCATCCGGAAACACCATATATTTT; clone size: -; V gene: TRBV9; J gene: TRBJ1-3; D gene: TRBD1
CDR3 protein: CASSLAQGAFHEKLFF; CDR3 DNA: TGTGCCAGCAGCTTAGCCCAGGGGGCATTTCATGAAAAACTGTTTTTT; clone size: once; V gene: TRBV11-2; J gene: TRBJ1-4; D gene: TRBD1
CDR3 protein: CATSTASFRTGSYNEQFF; CDR3 DNA: TGTGCCACCAGCACAGCCTCCTTTAGGACAGGGTCATACAATGAGCAGTTCTTC; clone size: -; V gene: TRBV15; J gene: TRBJ2-1; D gene: TRBD1
CDR3 protein: CASTRTGESTEAFF; CDR3 DNA: TGTGCCAGCACTAGGACAGGGGAGAGCACTGAAGCTTTCTTT; clone size: -; V gene: TRBV6-5; J gene: TRBJ1-1; D gene: TRBD1
CDR3 protein: CASSLGDGSSYEQYF; CDR3 DNA: TGTGCCAGCAGTTTAGGAGACGGAAGCTCCTACGAGCAGTACTTC; clone size: -; V gene: TRBV27; J gene: TRBJ2-7; D gene: -
CDR3 protein: CASSEFTVGEAFF; CDR3 DNA: TGCGCCAGCAGTGAGTTTACAGTTGGAGAAGCTTTCTTT; clone size: -; V gene: TRBV10-2; J gene: TRBJ1-1; D gene: -
CDR3 protein: CASSLSRTGESGYTF; CDR3 DNA: TGTGCCAGCTCACTTTCTCGGACAGGGGAATCGGGCTACACCTTC; clone size: -; V gene: TRBV18; J gene: TRBJ1-2; D gene: TRBD1